This TCR beta chain comes out of a study of neurological immune-mediated disorders. Study outcomes and limitations: No link was found between any clinical or MRI feature and the multiple sclerosis repertoire cluster.

This clonotype was observed a handful of times. Its specificity is not known. PBMCs stored at -80 C, 2 million in total, were the source of the unsorted libraries. MiXCR, applied by TCRdb to the 5' RACE reads, yields one record per CDR3 protein. The sample holds roughly 74,000 distinct CDR3 sequences, 4% to 6% seen once. Material for sequencing was PBMCs. The receptor's source is a young man with multiple sclerosis.

The CDR3 coding sequence is TGCAGTGCTGGGGACCTCTACGAGCAGTACTTC. It translates to CSAGDLYEQYF. This chain uses TRBV20-1 with TRBJ2-7; D may be TRBD1 or TRBD2 (5 bases each). In germline, CDR1 is DFQATT, CDR2 SNEGSKA (reference sequence). Trimming removed 5 bases at V and 3 bases at J, with 8 bases between. CDR3 length: 11 residues.